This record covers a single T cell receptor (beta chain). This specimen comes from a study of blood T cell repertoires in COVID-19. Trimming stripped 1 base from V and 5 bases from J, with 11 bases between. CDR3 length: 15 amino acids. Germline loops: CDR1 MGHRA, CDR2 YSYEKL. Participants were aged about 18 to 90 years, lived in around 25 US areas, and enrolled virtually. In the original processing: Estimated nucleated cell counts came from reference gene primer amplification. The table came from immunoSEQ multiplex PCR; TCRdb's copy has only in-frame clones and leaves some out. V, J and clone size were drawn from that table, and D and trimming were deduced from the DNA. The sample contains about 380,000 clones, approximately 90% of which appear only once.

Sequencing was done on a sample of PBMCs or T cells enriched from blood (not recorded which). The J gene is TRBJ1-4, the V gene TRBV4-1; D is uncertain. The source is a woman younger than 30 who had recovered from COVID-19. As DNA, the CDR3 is TGCGCCAGCAGCCAAGCAACAACTATCAATGAAAAACTGTTTTTT. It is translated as CASSQATTINEKLFF.